The source of this TCR beta chain is a study of T cells after yellow fever vaccination. General study points: Booster sampling recovered most clones from primary vaccination (96% CD4, just over 85% CD8). Abundant clonotypes from the bulk population could get into FACS-sorted repertoires as contaminants.

From the 5' RACE reads, TCRdb called clonotypes with MiXCR, one entry per CDR3 protein. The sample yields about 350,000 distinct CDR3 sequences, approximately 12% seen once. The CDR3 is made up of 15 amino acids. The germline gives CDR1 SGHRS, CDR2 YFSETQ. The ends were cut back, 3 bases at V and 5 bases at J, with 14 bases in the middle. As to this clonotype: Its antigen remains unknown.

Sequences were derived from CD4+ T cells sorted from PBMCs, sampled 15 days after the yellow fever booster vaccination. The chain couples TRBV5-1 to TRBJ2-2; D not certain. This clonotype was sampled from a man between 18 and 35 years old who received the YFV17D yellow fever vaccine. CDR3 region: CASSSRRPSTGELFF. For the CDR3, the DNA is TGCGCCAGCAGCTCCCGAAGGCCGTCTACCGGGGAGCTGTTTTTT.